Each of the 16 T cell receptor beta chains below was sequenced from the same sample in a study of radiation and T cells in renal cell carcinoma. Measured with immunoSEQ multiplex PCR; TCRdb has only the in-frame clones, and not every one. The sample includes over 85,000 clones, roughly 80% of them seen just once. The time point denotes: blood 4 weeks post-SBRT, at nephrectomy. Described treatment: 15 Gy SBRT to primary tumor, nephrectomy 4 weeks later. This specimen was blood, taken from a patient whose treatment included radiotherapy and nephrectomy. Receptor source: a man aged 45 to 65 with renal cell carcinoma.

This clone was picked up one time. The rearrangement joins TRBV18 to TRBJ1-1; no firm D call. This CDR3 comprises 15 residues. The ends were cut back, 6 bases at V and 0 bases at J, with 14 bases in the middle. From germline, CDR1 is KGHSH and CDR2 LQKENI. Here the CDR3 DNA reads TGTGCCAGCTCCCCTGTGGGTAGCATGAACACTGAAGCTTTCTTT. It codes for CASSPVGSMNTEAFF.

This clone was found a few times. The chain uses TRBV4-1 and TRBJ1-4; 8 bases are a match to TRBD1. This CDR3 contains 15 residues. In germline, CDR1 is MGHRA, CDR2 YSYEKL. The J segment lost 9 bases and the V segment lost 4 bases, leaving 10 bases of the junction unmatched. In DNA form, the CDR3 reads TGCGCCAGCAGCCCCCTGGGACAGGAATTCAAAAAACTGTTTTTT. Its protein is CASSPLGQEFKKLFF.

This clone was recorded a few times. The rearrangement joins TRBV6-5 to TRBJ2-7; 9 bases are shared with TRBD1. Germline loops: CDR1 MNHEY, CDR2 SVGAGI. The J segment lost 5 bases and the V segment lost 5 bases, leaving 10 bases of the junction unmatched. The length of the CDR3 is 15 residues. DNA for the CDR3: TGTGCCAGCAGTGCGTCCGGGACAGGGTCCGACGAGCAGTACTTC. Translation gives CASSASGTGSDEQYF.

The chain has TRBV13 and TRBJ2-3, with 7 bases aligning to TRBD1. This CDR3 contains 16 residues. V shed 5 bases and J 8 bases; nucleotides not matched to a gene: 16. The V gene's germline CDR1 is PRHDT and CDR2 FYEKMQ (reference sequence). CDR3 sequence: CASSRKPGQKGFTQYF. CDR3 in DNA: TGTGCCAGCAGCCGAAAACCGGGACAGAAGGGGTTTACGCAGTATTTT.

This chain connects TRBV25-1 to TRBJ2-1, with D uncertain. CDR3 length equals 13 residues. Trimming took off 7 bases at V and 0 bases at J, with 7 bases between the two ends. The germline CDR1 and CDR2 sequences are MGHDK and SYGVNS. Here the CDR3 DNA reads TGTGCCAGCAATGGGGACTCCTACAATGAGCAGTTCTTC. Translating gives CASNGDSYNEQFF. Filled out from reference TRBV25-1 and TRBJ2-1, the complete variable domain reads EADIYQTPRYLVIGTGKKITLECSQTMGHDKMYWYQQDPGMELHLIHYSYGVNSTEKGDLSSESTVSRIRTEHFPLTLESARPSHTSQYLCASNGDSYNEQFFGPGTRLTVL.

The chain carries TRBV2 and TRBJ2-3, with D tentatively TRBD2 (6 bases). The germline gives CDR1 SNHLY, CDR2 FYNNEI. CDR3 length: 11 amino acids. V was pared by 6 bases and J by 6 bases, with 7 bases between. The CDR3: CASSLADTQYF. The CDR3 DNA reads as TGTGCCAGCAGCCTAGCGGATACGCAGTATTTT.

The chain recombines TRBV6-1 with TRBJ2-3, with TRBD1 as a possible D gene (5 bases). This CDR3 is built from 14 residues. The germline V gene has CDR1 MNHNS and CDR2 SASEGT. V lost 2 bases, J lost 1 base, and 7 bases lay in between. The CDR3 DNA reads as TGTGCCAGCAGTGAAACGACAGGCACAGATACGCAGTATTTT. Its protein is CASSETTGTDTQYF.

The rearrangement joins TRBV7-9 to TRBJ1-1; D perhaps matches TRBD1 (6 bases). V dropped 4 bases and J dropped 4 bases, with 10 bases sitting between them. CDR3 size: 13 residues. Germline V lookup: CDR1 SEHNR, CDR2 FQNEAQ (reference sequence). In nucleotides, the CDR3 is TGTGCCAGCAGCTCGAGGGGGGGCACTGAAGCTTTCTTT. Its translation is CASSSRGGTEAFF.

The V and J genes are TRBV19 and TRBJ2-7, with a weak D call TRBD2 (6 bases). The V end lost 6 bases, the J end lost 2 bases, and 17 bases lay between the germline ends. This CDR3 has 15 amino acids. The germline V gene has CDR1 LNHDA and CDR2 SQIVND (reference sequence). The CDR3 protein is CASSETGLNTYEQYF. The CDR3 region has the DNA TGTGCCAGTAGCGAAACGGGACTCAACACCTACGAGCAGTACTTC.

The chain has TRBV29-1 and TRBJ2-1, with unresolved D. The CDR3 length is 12 residues. V shed 3 bases and J shed 5 bases, with 8 bases lying between them. The V gene's germline CDR1 is SQVTM and CDR2 ANQGSEA. In nucleotides, the CDR3 is TGCAGCGTTGACAGGCAGAACAATGAGCAGTTCTTC. Amino acid sequence: CSVDRQNNEQFF.

CDR3 residues: CASSLQAGEETQYF. CDR3 nucleotide sequence: TGTGCCAGCAGCTTACAGGCGGGGGAAGAGACCCAGTACTTC. The gene calls are TRBV7-3 and TRBJ2-5; 7 bases are a match to TRBD2. Unmatched junction bases numbered 3, after V lost 2 bases and J lost 3 bases. The CDR3 extends over 14 amino acids. CDR1 is SGHTA, CDR2 FQGTGA, per germline.

The chain joins TRBV4-2 to TRBJ1-2; D gene ambiguous. CDR3 size: 16 residues. Trimming shortened V by 0 bases and J by 4 bases, and 15 bases separated the two germline ends. The V gene's germline CDR1 is LGHNA and CDR2 YNFKEQ. The CDR3 loop reads CASSQDLRQSTYGYTF. CDR3 sequence (DNA): TGTGCCAGCAGCCAAGATCTACGTCAATCGACCTATGGCTACACCTTC.

The chain recombines TRBV11-2 with TRBJ1-1, with TRBD1 as a possible D gene (5 bases). The CDR3 length is 15 residues. From germline, CDR1 is SGHAT and CDR2 FQNNGV. Trimming pared 5 bases from V and 5 bases from J, leaving 18 bases between. The CDR3 reads CASSITLGAGTEAFF. CDR3 DNA sequence: TGTGCCAGCAGCATTACCTTAGGGGCTGGGACTGAAGCTTTCTTT.

This chain links TRBV2 with TRBJ2-1; 7 bases are a match to TRBD2. With 5 bases clipped from V and 4 bases from J, the junction kept 8 bases outside the gene matches. Per germline, CDR1 SNHLY and CDR2 FYNNEI. The CDR3 is 15 residues long. The CDR3 protein is CASSLQGGNYNEQFF. The CDR3 nucleotides are TGTGCCAGCAGTCTCCAGGGAGGGAATTACAATGAGCAGTTCTTC. The full variable domain, with the rest looked up from reference TRBV2 and TRBJ2-1, is EPEVTQTPSHQVTQMGQEVILRCVPISNHLYFYWYRQILGQKVEFLVSFYNNEISEKSEIFDDQFSVERPDGSNFTLKIRSTKLEDSAMYFCASSLQGGNYNEQFFGPGTRLTVL.

CDR3: CASSSGLGAAYEQYF. Here the CDR3 DNA reads TGTGCCAGCAGTTCCGGACTGGGAGCGGCCTACGAGCAGTACTTC. The chain employs TRBV6-6 and TRBJ2-7; D is perhaps TRBD2 (5 bases). V lost 4 bases and J 2 bases, leaving 15 bases between the germline ends. From germline, CDR1 is MNHNY and CDR2 SVGAGI (reference sequence). CDR3 length: 15 residues.

The J gene is TRBJ1-5, the V gene TRBV6-5; D not resolved. This CDR3 spans 15 amino acids. Trimming shortened V by 5 bases and J by 0 bases, and 11 bases separated the two germline ends. Germline V gene sequence: CDR1 MNHEY, CDR2 SVGAGI. Written as DNA, the CDR3 is TGTGCCAGCAGTCCTTCTTGGAGTAGCAATCAGCCCCAGCATTTT. Protein sequence: CASSPSWSSNQPQHF.